The clone carrying this T cell receptor (beta chain) occurred once. Its antigen is as yet unknown. Primers: 60 Vbeta forward and 13 Jbeta reverse. Only in-frame clones appear in the TCRdb table, and some are missing; sequencing was by immunoSEQ multiplex PCR. The sample includes over 100,000 clones, 79% seen only once; the top ten take 0.9% to 1.2%. CDR1 and CDR2 from the germline V gene are MGHRA and YSYEKL. CDR3 length: 15 residues. V lost 8 bases and J lost 5; bases outside the gene matches: 12. These data originate in a study of cytomegalovirus exposure and HLA in healthy donors. Broader study findings: The authors listed approximately 160 TCR beta chains as cytomegalovirus-associated. What TCR beta sequences reportedly achieved was accurate prediction of HLA-A and HLA-B alleles in most subjects.

Material: PBMCs. This chain joins TRBV4-1 and TRBJ2-5; 9 bases agree with TRBD1. The source of this sequence is a male donor in good health and CMV-seronegative. CDR3 sequence reads: CASGLTGGEVETQYF. In nucleotides, the CDR3 is TGCGCCAGCGGGTTAACAGGGGGCGAGGTTGAGACCCAGTACTTC.